These T cell receptor beta chains were read from a single sample in a study of regulatory dendritic cells for organ transplantation. Sequenced by immunoSEQ multiplex PCR; TCRdb stores in-frame clones only, minus some. The sample lists about 34,000 clones; roughly nine tenths were seen once. Sequencing used naive CD4+ T cells from blood. All receptors derive from a human donor in good health. Each CDR3 is given with its conserved first and last residue. The D gene is left open where the match is weak. Only some rows state a clone size, as once, few, many or a class for expanded clones.

D gene,J gene,V gene,clone size,CDR3 protein,CDR3 DNA
NA,TRBJ2-3,TRBV5-4,NA,CASSARTSSTDTQYF,TGTGCCAGCAGCGCTAGGACTTCTAGCACAGATACGCAGTATTTT
TRBD1,TRBJ2-1,TRBV11-2,NA,CASSFGGTGGNEQFF,TGTGCCAGCAGCTTTGGGGGGACAGGGGGCAATGAGCAGTTCTTC
NA,TRBJ1-2,TRBV6-6,few,CASSRDGNYGYTF,TGTGCCAGCAGTCGGGACGGTAACTATGGCTACACCTTC
TRBD1,TRBJ2-1,TRBV30,NA,CAWRGQGISSYNEQFF,TGTGCCTGGAGAGGACAGGGGATTAGCTCCTACAATGAGCAGTTCTTC
NA,TRBJ1-5,TRBV10-3,once,CAISESISKPQHF,TGTGCCATCAGTGAGTCGATTAGTAAGCCCCAGCATTTT
TRBD2,TRBJ2-3,TRBV10-3,NA,CASGGGAGTDTQYF,TGTGCCTCAGGTGGGGGAGCGGGAACAGATACGCAGTATTTT
TRBD1,TRBJ2-5,TRBV30,NA,CAWGLQGARETQYF,TGTGCCTGGGGACTTCAGGGGGCTCGAGAGACCCAGTACTTC
NA,TRBJ1-2,TRBV19,NA,CASSPGRPNYGYTF,TGTGCCAGTAGTCCGGGACGCCCCAACTATGGCTACACCTTC
NA,TRBJ1-2,TRBV4-3,NA,CASSQDHDRAGYTF,TGCGCCAGCAGCCAAGATCATGACAGAGCCGGCTACACCTTC
TRBD1,TRBJ2-2,TRBV7-7,NA,CASSRGTGGYTGELFF,TGTGCTAGCAGCCGTGGGACAGGGGGTTACACCGGGGAGCTGTTTTTT
TRBD1,TRBJ2-1,TRBV7-3,NA,CASSSDRGSHNEQFF,TGTGCCAGCAGCTCCGACAGGGGTTCCCACAATGAGCAGTTCTTC
NA,TRBJ1-5,TRBV28,NA,CASSFDTVLGNQPQHF,TGTGCCAGCAGTTTTGACACGGTCCTAGGCAATCAGCCCCAGCATTTT
NA,TRBJ2-5,TRBV11-2,NA,CASSLWERRVETQYF,TGTGCCAGCAGCTTATGGGAACGTCGAGTGGAGACCCAGTACTTC
NA,TRBJ2-7,TRBV28,NA,CASIPSQLWDTSYEQYF,TGTGCCAGCATCCCATCCCAATTATGGGACACTTCCTACGAGCAGTACTTC
NA,TRBJ2-2,TRBV30,NA,CAWSGQNTGELFF,TGTGCCTGGAGTGGACAGAACACCGGGGAGCTGTTTTTT